This is a list of T cell receptor beta chains from one sample in a study of blood T cell repertoires in COVID-19. TCRdb's copy holds only in-frame clones and misses some; the assay was immunoSEQ multiplex PCR. The table has about 340,000 clones, more than 90% seen once. Sequencing used PBMCs or T cells enriched from blood (not recorded which). These receptors were collected from a woman aged 30 to 39 who had recovered from COVID-19. CDR3s include the opening cysteine and the closing phenylalanine or tryptophan. The order of the fields is D gene, V gene, J gene, clone size, CDR3 protein, CDR3 DNA. The D gene is left open where the match is weak. Size tells how often a clone was seen (once, few, many) or the class of an expanded clone, and some rows leave it out.

D gene: TRBD1
V gene: TRBV28
J gene: TRBJ1-2
clone size: -
CDR3 protein: CASSSGQGFVYGYTF
CDR3 DNA: TGTGCCAGCAGTTCGGGACAGGGGTTCGTCTATGGCTACACCTTC

D gene: -
V gene: TRBV6-6
J gene: TRBJ1-2
clone size: -
CDR3 protein: CASGGQVYGYTF
CDR3 DNA: TGTGCCAGCGGTGGTCAGGTGTATGGCTACACCTTC

D gene: TRBD1
V gene: TRBV4-1
J gene: TRBJ1-2
clone size: -
CDR3 protein: CASSHTGTGNYGYTF
CDR3 DNA: TGCGCCAGCAGCCACACCGGGACAGGGAACTATGGCTACACCTTC

D gene: TRBD2
V gene: TRBV19
J gene: TRBJ2-1
clone size: -
CDR3 protein: CASSLPGLGFNEQFF
CDR3 DNA: TGTGCCAGTAGTCTACCGGGACTAGGTTTCAATGAGCAGTTCTTC

D gene: TRBD2
V gene: TRBV27
J gene: TRBJ2-1
clone size: -
CDR3 protein: CASRPDRLAGGHNKFTYNEQFF
CDR3 DNA: TGTGCCAGCAGACCAGATCGGCTAGCGGGAGGACACAATAAGTTCACCTACAATGAGCAGTTCTTC

D gene: TRBD1
V gene: TRBV4-1
J gene: TRBJ1-3
clone size: few
CDR3 protein: CASSQDDRAENTIYF
CDR3 DNA: TGCGCCAGCAGCCAAGACGACAGGGCAGAAAACACCATATATTTT

D gene: TRBD1
V gene: TRBV7-3
J gene: TRBJ2-3
clone size: -
CDR3 protein: CASSRRQGTDTQYF
CDR3 DNA: TGTGCCAGCAGCAGACGACAGGGTACAGATACGCAGTATTTT

D gene: TRBD1
V gene: TRBV19
J gene: TRBJ2-1
clone size: -
CDR3 protein: CASRRTGVGEQFF
CDR3 DNA: TGTGCCAGTAGACGGACAGGGGTGGGTGAGCAGTTCTTC

D gene: -
V gene: TRBV28
J gene: TRBJ2-7
clone size: -
CDR3 protein: CASSPRGVYEQYF
CDR3 DNA: TGTGCCAGCAGTCCCAGGGGGGTCTACGAGCAGTACTTC

D gene: -
V gene: TRBV28
J gene: TRBJ2-3
clone size: -
CDR3 protein: CASSRSTDTQYF
CDR3 DNA: TGTGCCAGCAGCCGTAGCACAGATACGCAGTATTTT

D gene: TRBD1
V gene: TRBV18
J gene: TRBJ2-4
clone size: -
CDR3 protein: CASSRGTGEIQYF
CDR3 DNA: TGTGCCAGCTCACGGGGGACAGGTGAAATTCAGTACTTC

D gene: TRBD1
V gene: TRBV28
J gene: TRBJ1-5
clone size: -
CDR3 protein: CASSQEGGRSNQPQHF
CDR3 DNA: TGTGCCAGCAGTCAAGAAGGGGGCCGCAGCAATCAGCCCCAGCATTTT

D gene: -
V gene: TRBV5-1
J gene: TRBJ2-7
clone size: -
CDR3 protein: CASSPRLAGLSEQYF
CDR3 DNA: TGCGCCAGCAGCCCTCGTCTGGCGGGGCTTTCCGAGCAGTACTTC

D gene: -
V gene: TRBV27
J gene: TRBJ1-6
clone size: -
CDR3 protein: CASSVQGYNSPLHF
CDR3 DNA: TGTGCCAGCAGTGTACAGGGCTATAATTCACCCCTCCACTTT

D gene: -
V gene: TRBV28
J gene: TRBJ1-2
clone size: -
CDR3 protein: CATPGLLGASYTF
CDR3 DNA: TGTGCCACCCCCGGTTTACTGGGGGCGAGCTACACCTTC

D gene: TRBD1
V gene: TRBV9
J gene: TRBJ1-4
clone size: -
CDR3 protein: CASSPTDRSTNEKLFF
CDR3 DNA: TGTGCCAGCAGCCCCACGGACAGGTCAACTAATGAAAAACTGTTTTTT

D gene: -
V gene: TRBV28
J gene: TRBJ2-2
clone size: -
CDR3 protein: CASTFTGELFF
CDR3 DNA: TGTGCCAGCACCTTCACCGGGGAGCTGTTTTTT

D gene: -
V gene: TRBV5-1
J gene: TRBJ1-1
clone size: once
CDR3 protein: CASSLAGGQNTEAFF
CDR3 DNA: TGCGCCAGCAGCTTGGCCGGGGGGCAGAACACTGAAGCTTTCTTT

D gene: TRBD1
V gene: TRBV5-4
J gene: TRBJ2-3
clone size: -
CDR3 protein: CASSLAGTGGTDTQYF
CDR3 DNA: TGTGCCAGCAGCTTGGCCGGGACAGGGGGCACAGATACGCAGTATTTT

D gene: -
V gene: TRBV7-8
J gene: TRBJ2-7
clone size: -
CDR3 protein: CASSLKGYEQYF
CDR3 DNA: TGTGCCAGCAGCTTAAAGGGGTACGAGCAGTACTTC

D gene: -
V gene: TRBV11-2
J gene: TRBJ1-2
clone size: -
CDR3 protein: CASSLSDSNYGYTF
CDR3 DNA: TGTGCCAGCAGCTTATCGGACAGTAACTATGGCTACACCTTC

D gene: -
V gene: TRBV18
J gene: TRBJ1-1
clone size: -
CDR3 protein: CASSKGGGDTEAFF
CDR3 DNA: TGTGCCAGCTCTAAAGGGGGAGGGGACACTGAAGCTTTCTTT

D gene: -
V gene: TRBV2
J gene: TRBJ1-1
clone size: -
CDR3 protein: CASSEAQSRLTEAFF
CDR3 DNA: TGTGCCAGCAGTGAAGCCCAGTCCCGACTAACTGAAGCTTTCTTT

D gene: TRBD1
V gene: TRBV30
J gene: TRBJ1-2
clone size: -
CDR3 protein: CASGQGGGYTF
CDR3 DNA: TGTGCTTCCGGACAGGGAGGTGGCTACACCTTC

D gene: TRBD1
V gene: TRBV6-5
J gene: TRBJ1-1
clone size: -
CDR3 protein: CASSYGTGPNTEAFF
CDR3 DNA: TGTGCCAGCAGTTACGGGACAGGGCCAAACACTGAAGCTTTCTTT

D gene: -
V gene: TRBV12-2
J gene: TRBJ1-2
clone size: many
CDR3 protein: CASRSRTGERNGYTF
CDR3 DNA: TGTGCAAGTCGCTCGCGGACAGGGGAGAGGAATGGCTACACCTTC

D gene: -
V gene: TRBV6-5
J gene: TRBJ1-5
clone size: once
CDR3 protein: CASGRDSRNQPQHF
CDR3 DNA: TGTGCCTCCGGTCGGGATTCACGCAATCAGCCCCAGCATTTT

D gene: -
V gene: TRBV2
J gene: TRBJ1-2
clone size: -
CDR3 protein: CASSDPGGANYGYTF
CDR3 DNA: TGTGCCAGCAGTGATCCCGGAGGGGCTAACTATGGCTACACCTTC

D gene: TRBD1
V gene: TRBV7-9
J gene: TRBJ2-5
clone size: -
CDR3 protein: CASSPRQGQETQYF
CDR3 DNA: TGTGCCAGCAGCCCCCGACAGGGTCAGGAGACCCAGTACTTC

D gene: TRBD1
V gene: TRBV10-3
J gene: TRBJ2-5
clone size: -
CDR3 protein: CAISDGRGQRETQYF
CDR3 DNA: TGTGCCATCAGTGACGGCAGGGGGCAAAGGGAGACCCAGTACTTC

D gene: -
V gene: TRBV20-1
J gene: TRBJ1-3
clone size: -
CDR3 protein: CSARSGNTIYF
CDR3 DNA: TGCAGTGCTAGAAGCGGAAACACCATATATTTT

D gene: TRBD2
V gene: TRBV7-2
J gene: TRBJ2-1
clone size: -
CDR3 protein: CASSLGLAGGNEQFF
CDR3 DNA: TGTGCCAGCAGCTTAGGGCTAGCGGGAGGGAATGAGCAGTTCTTC